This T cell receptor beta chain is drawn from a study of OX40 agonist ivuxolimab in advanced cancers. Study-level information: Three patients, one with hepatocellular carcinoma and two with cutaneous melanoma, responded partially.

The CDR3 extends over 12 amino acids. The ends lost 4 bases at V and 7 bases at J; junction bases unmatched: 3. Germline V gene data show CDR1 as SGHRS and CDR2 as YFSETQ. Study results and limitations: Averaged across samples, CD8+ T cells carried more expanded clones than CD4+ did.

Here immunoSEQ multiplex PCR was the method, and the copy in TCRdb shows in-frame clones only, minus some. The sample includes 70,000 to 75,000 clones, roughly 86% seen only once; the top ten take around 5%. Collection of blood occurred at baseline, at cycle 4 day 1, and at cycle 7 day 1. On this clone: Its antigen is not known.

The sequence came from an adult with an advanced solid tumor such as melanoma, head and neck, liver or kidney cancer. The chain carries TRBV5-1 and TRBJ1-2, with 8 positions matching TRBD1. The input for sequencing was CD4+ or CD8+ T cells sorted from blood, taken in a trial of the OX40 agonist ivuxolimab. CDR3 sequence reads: CASSIDRGGYTF. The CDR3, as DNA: TGCGCCAGCAGCATTGACAGGGGTGGCTACACCTTC.